This TCR beta chain was recovered during a study of early T cells in non-severe SARS-CoV-2 infection. Study in general: Sequencing targeted bulk RNA from unsorted whole blood, leaving chains unpaired. Study-wide results and caveats: VDJdb matching skewed toward anti-spike CD8 responses, missing private and CD4 specificities.

Each single cDNA molecule received a unique molecular identifier. TCRdb re-called the 5' RACE reads through MiXCR, storing one row per CDR3 protein. Of more than 50,000 distinct CDR3 sequences listed, approximately 12% are singletons. Only a few counts were recorded for this clonotype. Its antigen is unknown. The CDR3 is 16 residues long. Germline assignment: CDR1 SGHRS and CDR2 YFSETQ. V was pared by 7 bases and J by 4 bases, with 23 bases between. The V and J genes are TRBV5-1 and TRBJ1-1, with D tentatively TRBD1 (5 bases). Input material: whole blood. The receptor was derived from an adult who was a healthcare worker with PCR-confirmed SARS-CoV-2 infection or an uninfected control (not recorded which). This CDR3 is CASLDTTRAGGTEAFF. The CDR3 nucleotides read TGCGCCAGCCTAGATACTACCAGGGCCGGGGGCACTGAAGCTTTCTTT. Supplemented by reference TRBV5-1 and TRBJ1-1, the full variable domain reads KAGVTQTPRYLIKTRGQQVTLSCSPISGHRSVSWYQQTPGQGLQFLFEYFSETQRNKGNFPGRFSGRQFSNSRSEMNVSTLELGDSALYLCASLDTTRAGGTEAFFGQGTRLTVV.